This T cell receptor beta chain was recovered during a study of cytomegalovirus exposure and HLA in healthy donors. It was the approximately 120-subject validation cohort, separate from the approximately 700-subject first cohort, to which the donors belonged. CDR3 size: 13 residues. From germline, CDR1 is SGHNT and CDR2 YENEEA. Between the trimmed V and J ends, which lost 2 bases and 7 bases, there was a span of 8 bases. Study-level results: Listed as cytomegalovirus-associated were 150 or so TCR beta chains.

Comments on this clone: Antigen unknown.

TCRdb's table, derived via immunoSEQ multiplex PCR, lists solely in-frame clones and lacks some. The table shows 250,000 to 400,000 clones, with roughly 88% occurring only once. The specimen sequenced was PBMCs. The chain couples TRBV11-3 to TRBJ2-2; the D is unclear. The clonotype originates from a man aged 30 to 45 in good health and CMV-seronegative. The CDR3 bases are TGTGCCAGCAGCTTAAATCTTTTCGGGGAGCTGTTTTTT. This translates into CASSLNLFGELFF.